A single TCR beta chain is shown here with its context. Its specificity is not known. The J segment lost 2 bases and the V segment lost 4 bases, leaving 3 bases of the junction unmatched. The germline V gene encodes CDR1 SGHNT and CDR2 YENEEA. The CDR3 spans 15 residues. This sample was taken from a study of a mutant IDH1 vaccine in newly diagnosed glioma. As for the study in general: Vaccinations, eight in total, occurred in weeks 1, 3, 5, 7, 11, 15, 19, 23. Previous care, which was radiotherapy, temozolomide, or both, most often involved both.

As to time point: week 23, last vaccination. Every single dose of the vaccine, 300 ug of mutant IDH1 20-mer peptide, came with topical imiquimod. Sequenced by immunoSEQ multiplex PCR; TCRdb stores in-frame clones only, minus some. The sample records some 80,000 clones, more than 70% being singletons. This receptor was taken from a woman between 45 and 60 years old with glioma. The specimen comprised PBMCs, sampled from a glioma patient whose treatment included an IDH1 peptide vaccine. The chain links TRBV11-3 to TRBJ2-3, with TRBD2 identical over 10 bases. The CDR3 protein is CASSWGLAITDTQYF. Written as DNA, the CDR3 is TGTGCCAGCAGCTGGGGACTAGCGATCACAGATACGCAGTATTTT.